One T cell receptor beta chain is described in this entry. The antigen remains undetermined. TCRdb processed the 5' RACE reads anew with MiXCR; each CDR3 protein has one entry. The sample lists some 840,000 distinct CDR3 sequences; 12% were seen once. The sample comes from a study of CD8 T cells in ankylosing spondylitis. Whole-study findings and limits: What appeared characteristic of ankylosing spondylitis blood was a TCR beta motif of eight highly homologous variants.

The CDR3 length is 18 residues. Germline assignment: CDR1 SGHRS and CDR2 YFSETQ. Losses at the gene ends were 1 base for V and 2 bases for J; bases not matched to a gene: 6. This TCR derives from a male donor with ankylosing spondylitis. The chain recombines TRBV5-1 with TRBJ2-5, with 15 nucleotides matching TRBD2. Sequencing was done on a sample of blood, either unsorted or a sorted T cell fraction (not recorded which). The CDR3 is CASSLYPGLAGGQETQYF. The CDR3 coding sequence is TGCGCCAGCAGCTTGTACCCCGGACTAGCGGGGGGGCAAGAGACCCAGTACTTC.